The 27 T cell receptor beta chains given below trace back to one sample, sequenced in a study of blood T cell repertoires in COVID-19. This table comes from immunoSEQ multiplex PCR, and its TCRdb copy is limited to in-frame clones, with some not included. The top ten clones hold around 20% of a sample with tens of thousands of clones, roughly 89% of them seen once. Sequenced sample: peripheral blood. Every receptor here comes from a woman aged 80 or older with acute or convalescent COVID-19.

The chain recombines TRBV28 with TRBJ2-7; D may be TRBD2 (5 bases). The CDR3 runs to 11 residues. From germline, CDR1 is MDHEN and CDR2 SYDVKM. Trimming took off 5 bases at V and 10 bases at J, with 12 bases between the two ends. In DNA form, the CDR3 reads TGTGCCAGCAGTGGCGGGTCCTTCCAGTACTTC. Translation: CASSGGSFQYF.

This clone was seen once. This rearrangement joins TRBV3-1 (or the pseudogene TRBV3-2) to TRBJ1-5; no reliable D call. Germline values: CDR1 LGHDT, CDR2 YNNKEL (reference sequence). The V end lost 2 bases, the J end lost 2 bases, and 4 bases lay between the germline ends. This CDR3 has 13 residues. CDR3 amino acids: CASSQSGNQPQHF. The CDR3 DNA follows: TGTGCCAGCAGCCAATCTGGCAATCAGCCCCAGCATTTT.

The rearrangement joins TRBV6-5 to TRBJ2-5; TRBD1 aligns across 8 bases. V lost 2 bases and J lost 4; bases outside the gene matches: 6. Germline V CDR1 and CDR2: MNHEY, SVGAGI. The CDR3 runs to 15 residues. The chain's CDR3 is CASSYRGTGGETQYF. The CDR3 DNA reads as TGTGCCAGCAGTTACCGAGGGACAGGCGGAGAGACCCAGTACTTC.

V gene TRBV6-5 combines with J gene TRBJ2-1; TRBD1 matches at 9 bases. Germline CDR1 MNHEY, CDR2 SVGAGI. J was trimmed by 5 bases and V by 4 bases; bases with no gene match: 6. CDR3 length: 15 amino acids. CDR3 sequence: CASSWGTGKNNEQFF. The CDR3 bases are TGTGCCAGCAGTTGGGGGACAGGGAAGAACAATGAGCAGTTCTTC.

The chain joins TRBV6-1 to TRBJ2-3, with TRBD1 as a possible D gene (6 bases). CDR3 length: 16 residues. Trimming cost V 1 base and J 2 bases, with 13 bases left between them. Germline V gene sequence: CDR1 MNHNS, CDR2 SASEGT. CDR3 sequence: CASSEGRGTTTDTQYF. The CDR3 nucleotides are TGTGCCAGCAGTGAAGGAAGGGGGACCACCACAGATACGCAGTATTTT.

This chain connects TRBV6-4 to TRBJ2-1, with TRBD2 matching over 12 bases. This CDR3 has 14 amino acids. The trim removed 3 bases at V and 11 bases at J, leaving 5 bases unmatched. Germline values: CDR1 MRHNA, CDR2 SNTAGT. The chain's CDR3 is CASSEASGGGKQFF. In DNA, the CDR3 is TGTGCCAGCAGTGAGGCTAGCGGGGGGGGAAAGCAGTTCTTC.

The J gene is TRBJ1-2, the V gene TRBV3-1 (or the pseudogene TRBV3-2); D gene unclear. Germline CDR1 reads LGHDT; CDR2 reads YNNKEL (reference sequence). The CDR3 is 13 residues long. The ends were cut back, 1 base at V and 7 bases at J, with 10 bases in the middle. The CDR3 sequence: CASSQVAVRGYTF. DNA for the CDR3: TGTGCCAGCAGCCAAGTGGCCGTACGTGGCTACACCTTC.

V and J are TRBV3-1 (or the pseudogene TRBV3-2) and TRBJ2-2; D is possibly TRBD2 (6 bases). This CDR3 is 16 amino acids long. The V end was cut by 9 bases, the J end by 1 base, with 18 bases between. CDR1 is LGHDT, CDR2 YNNKEL, per germline (reference sequence). The CDR3 DNA reads TGTGCCAGTCCTCCTGGGGACTGCATGAACACCGGGGAGCTGTTTTTT. This translates into CASPPGDCMNTGELFF.

The genes are TRBV19 and TRBJ1-2, with D possibly matching TRBD1 (6 bases). Germline CDR1 and CDR2: LNHDA and SQIVND (reference sequence). Trimming pared 3 bases from V and 2 bases from J, leaving 7 bases between. CDR3 length equals 13 residues. CDR3 residues: CASSIQGNYGYTF. In DNA form, the CDR3 reads TGTGCCAGTAGTATCCAGGGGAACTATGGCTACACCTTC.

This chain connects TRBV5-1 to TRBJ2-7; the D gene is possibly TRBD2 (6 bases). The CDR3 runs 13 residues. The germline CDR1 and CDR2 sequences are SGHRS and YFSETQ. The V end lost 0 bases, the J end lost 5 bases, and 9 bases lay between the germline ends. CDR3 in amino acids: CASSLGGVDEQYF. CDR3 nucleotides: TGCGCCAGCAGCTTGGGCGGGGTGGACGAGCAGTACTTC.

The gene calls are TRBV11-1 and TRBJ2-7, with a tentative D call TRBD1 (6 bases). Trimming removed 2 bases from V and 1 base from J, with 9 bases in between. The germline CDR1 and CDR2 sequences are SGHAT and FQDESV (reference sequence). This CDR3 is built from 14 residues. Here the CDR3 reads CASSLRRGSYEQYF. CDR3 DNA: TGTGCCAGCAGCTTACGCAGGGGTTCCTACGAGCAGTACTTC.

V usage is TRBV28 and J usage is TRBJ2-5, with 8 bases lining up with TRBD2. The junction had 4 bases not matched to a gene; V was cut back by 6 bases and J by 1 base. The CDR3 is 14 amino acids. Germline V gives CDR1 MDHEN, CDR2 SYDVKM. CDR3 sequence reads: CASRAGGGQETQYF. Written as DNA, the CDR3 is TGTGCCAGCAGGGCCGGGGGGGGCCAAGAGACCCAGTACTTC.

This chain connects TRBV19 to TRBJ1-1; 9 bases map to TRBD1. This CDR3 region has 14 residues. Germline V gene lookup returns CDR1 LNHDA and CDR2 SQIVND (reference sequence). Trimming at V came to 8 bases and at J to 10 bases, leaving 14 bases not matched to a gene. CDR3 bases: TGTGCCAGTGTTACAGGGGGCGCGGGGTCCTCAGCTTTCTTT. Its translation is CASVTGGAGSSAFF.

The rearrangement joins TRBV19 to TRBJ1-2; 7 nucleotides agree with TRBD1. Trimming removed 4 bases from V and 4 bases from J; junction bases left unmatched: 9. CDR3 length: 15 residues. The germline V gene encodes CDR1 LNHDA and CDR2 SQIVND (reference sequence). CDR3: CASSRHRGNGYGYTF. CDR3 nucleotide sequence: TGTGCCAGTAGTAGACACAGGGGAAACGGCTATGGCTACACCTTC.

The chain carries TRBV7-9 and TRBJ1-2; D perhaps matches TRBD1 (6 bases). CDR1 is SEHNR and CDR2 is FQNEAQ in the germline V gene (reference sequence). CDR3 length: 12 amino acids. This CDR3 is CKGVGVNYGYTF. CDR3 nucleotide sequence: TGTAAGGGGGTGGGCGTTAACTATGGCTACACCTTC.

The chain uses TRBV7-3 and TRBJ2-2, with D perhaps TRBD1 (5 bases). The germline CDR1 and CDR2 sequences are SGHTA and FQGTGA. The V end lost 4 bases, the J end lost 1 base, and 13 bases lay between the germline ends. The CDR3 covers 16 residues. The CDR3 DNA follows: TGTGCCAGCAGCTCGCGACAGCCTCAGAACACCGGGGAGCTGTTTTTT. Amino acid sequence: CASSSRQPQNTGELFF.

The chain joins TRBV28 to TRBJ2-1; 7 positions agree with TRBD1. The J segment lost 8 bases and the V segment lost 5 bases, leaving 6 bases of the junction unmatched. The germline V gene has CDR1 MDHEN and CDR2 SYDVKM. The CDR3 consists of 13 residues. In DNA, the CDR3 is TGTGCCAGCAGTCTCCTCCAGGGGGATGAGCAGTTCTTC. This gives the protein CASSLLQGDEQFF.

This clone occurred once. The chain combines TRBV2 with TRBJ1-3, with D unclear. Trimming left V 10 bases short and J 0 bases short, with 13 bases between. Germline loops: CDR1 SNHLY, CDR2 FYNNEI. The CDR3 runs to 14 residues. CDR3: CATVQDISGNTIYF. CDR3 sequence (DNA): TGTGCCACCGTACAAGACATCTCTGGAAACACCATATATTTT. Based on the CDR3 plus reference TRBV2 and TRBJ1-3, the full variable domain is EPEVTQTPSHQVTQMGQEVILRCVPISNHLYFYWYRQILGQKVEFLVSFYNNEISEKSEIFDDQFSVERPDGSNFTLKIRSTKLEDSAMYFCATVQDISGNTIYFGEGSWLTVV.

This rearrangement joins TRBV6-6 to TRBJ2-1; maybe TRBD1 (6 bases). CDR1 MNHNY and CDR2 SVGAGI come from the germline V gene (reference sequence). The CDR3 is made up of 15 amino acids. V lost 6 bases to trimming and J lost 12 bases, with 24 bases between them. The CDR3 reads CASSGWGRGLSGQFF. As DNA, the CDR3 is TGTGCCAGCAGCGGGTGGGGGCGCGGCCTAAGTGGGCAGTTCTTC.

The gene calls are TRBV5-1 and TRBJ2-7, with 8 bases identical to TRBD1. The CDR3 totals 13 residues. After removal of 1 base from V and 5 bases from J, the junction contained 2 bases not matched to a gene. Germline V gene data show CDR1 as SGHRS and CDR2 as YFSETQ. Written as DNA, the CDR3 is TGCGCCAGCAGCTTGCAACAGGGGGACGAGCAGTACTTC. Its protein is CASSLQQGDEQYF.

The chain has TRBV6-1 and TRBJ1-2; 8 positions agree with TRBD1. Trimming took 2 bases from V and 1 from J; bases not matched to a gene: 9. CDR1 and CDR2 (germline): MNHNS, SASEGT. The CDR3 is 17 residues long. CDR3 region: CASSELRAGGGNYGYTF. The CDR3 DNA reads as TGTGCCAGCAGTGAATTAAGGGCAGGGGGCGGTAACTATGGCTACACCTTC.

This clone was detected a few times. The chain couples TRBV2 to TRBJ2-5, with no clear D. The CDR3 is made up of 16 amino acids. Germline V gene lookup returns CDR1 SNHLY and CDR2 FYNNEI. V was cut by 3 bases and J by 0 bases, with 14 bases left in between. The CDR3 spells CASSEGLFPYQETQYF. In DNA form, the CDR3 reads TGTGCCAGCAGTGAGGGCCTTTTCCCCTACCAAGAGACCCAGTACTTC.

This sequence joins TRBV24-1 and TRBJ1-5, with 7 bases aligning to TRBD1. Germline CDR1 reads KGHDR; CDR2 reads SFDVKD. The J segment lost 3 bases and the V segment lost 9 bases, leaving 7 bases of the junction unmatched. The length of the CDR3 is 14 residues. The CDR3 nucleotides are TGTGCCACCGAAGCAGGGGGGCCCAATCAGCCCCAGCATTTT. Translating it yields CATEAGGPNQPQHF.

The chain links TRBV5-1 to TRBJ2-1; D is possibly TRBD2 (6 bases). The CDR3 contains 16 residues. Trimming shortened V by 3 bases and J by 3 bases, and 16 bases separated the two germline ends. Per the germline V gene, CDR1 is SGHRS and CDR2 is YFSETQ. CDR3 bases: TGCGCCAGCAGCTCCCCGGTTTCGGGAGACTACAATGAGCAGTTCTTC. This sequence encodes CASSSPVSGDYNEQFF.

The genes are TRBV6-5 and TRBJ2-1, with 7 positions matching TRBD2. The CDR3 totals 15 residues. CDR1 is MNHEY and CDR2 is SVGAGI in the germline V gene. The V and J ends lost 11 bases and 0 bases, in that order; junction bases with no gene match: 10. The CDR3 region has the DNA TGTGCCCTAAAGCGGGACTTCTTCTCCTACAATGAGCAGTTCTTC. The encoded protein is CALKRDFFSYNEQFF.

This chain joins TRBV6-2 or TRBV6-3 and TRBJ2-3; TRBD2 matches at 14 bases. Germline CDR1 and CDR2: MNHEY and SVGEGT. This CDR3 spans 16 amino acids. J gave up 4 bases and V 5 bases, and 5 bases lay outside the gene matches. The CDR3 coding sequence is TGTGCCAGCAGTCCAGGACTAGCGGGGGGCGCAGATACGCAGTATTTT. Encoded protein: CASSPGLAGGADTQYF.

The rearrangement links TRBV11-2 to TRBJ2-1; possible D gene TRBD2, 5 bases. Germline V CDR1 and CDR2: SGHAT, FQNNGV. The CDR3 loop spans 14 amino acids. The V end lost 1 base, the J end lost 7 bases, and 11 bases lay between the germline ends. The CDR3 nucleotides read TGTGCCAGCAGCTTAGGGCTACCGGGGAATGAGCAGTTCTTC. Translated: CASSLGLPGNEQFF. The full variable domain, in which reference TRBV11-2 and TRBJ2-1 provide the parts outside the CDR3, is EAGVAQSPRYKIIEKRQSVAFWCNPISGHATLYWYQQILGQGPKLLIQFQNNGVVDDSQLPKDRFSAERLKGVDSTLKIQPAKLEDSAVYLCASSLGLPGNEQFFGPGTRLTVL.